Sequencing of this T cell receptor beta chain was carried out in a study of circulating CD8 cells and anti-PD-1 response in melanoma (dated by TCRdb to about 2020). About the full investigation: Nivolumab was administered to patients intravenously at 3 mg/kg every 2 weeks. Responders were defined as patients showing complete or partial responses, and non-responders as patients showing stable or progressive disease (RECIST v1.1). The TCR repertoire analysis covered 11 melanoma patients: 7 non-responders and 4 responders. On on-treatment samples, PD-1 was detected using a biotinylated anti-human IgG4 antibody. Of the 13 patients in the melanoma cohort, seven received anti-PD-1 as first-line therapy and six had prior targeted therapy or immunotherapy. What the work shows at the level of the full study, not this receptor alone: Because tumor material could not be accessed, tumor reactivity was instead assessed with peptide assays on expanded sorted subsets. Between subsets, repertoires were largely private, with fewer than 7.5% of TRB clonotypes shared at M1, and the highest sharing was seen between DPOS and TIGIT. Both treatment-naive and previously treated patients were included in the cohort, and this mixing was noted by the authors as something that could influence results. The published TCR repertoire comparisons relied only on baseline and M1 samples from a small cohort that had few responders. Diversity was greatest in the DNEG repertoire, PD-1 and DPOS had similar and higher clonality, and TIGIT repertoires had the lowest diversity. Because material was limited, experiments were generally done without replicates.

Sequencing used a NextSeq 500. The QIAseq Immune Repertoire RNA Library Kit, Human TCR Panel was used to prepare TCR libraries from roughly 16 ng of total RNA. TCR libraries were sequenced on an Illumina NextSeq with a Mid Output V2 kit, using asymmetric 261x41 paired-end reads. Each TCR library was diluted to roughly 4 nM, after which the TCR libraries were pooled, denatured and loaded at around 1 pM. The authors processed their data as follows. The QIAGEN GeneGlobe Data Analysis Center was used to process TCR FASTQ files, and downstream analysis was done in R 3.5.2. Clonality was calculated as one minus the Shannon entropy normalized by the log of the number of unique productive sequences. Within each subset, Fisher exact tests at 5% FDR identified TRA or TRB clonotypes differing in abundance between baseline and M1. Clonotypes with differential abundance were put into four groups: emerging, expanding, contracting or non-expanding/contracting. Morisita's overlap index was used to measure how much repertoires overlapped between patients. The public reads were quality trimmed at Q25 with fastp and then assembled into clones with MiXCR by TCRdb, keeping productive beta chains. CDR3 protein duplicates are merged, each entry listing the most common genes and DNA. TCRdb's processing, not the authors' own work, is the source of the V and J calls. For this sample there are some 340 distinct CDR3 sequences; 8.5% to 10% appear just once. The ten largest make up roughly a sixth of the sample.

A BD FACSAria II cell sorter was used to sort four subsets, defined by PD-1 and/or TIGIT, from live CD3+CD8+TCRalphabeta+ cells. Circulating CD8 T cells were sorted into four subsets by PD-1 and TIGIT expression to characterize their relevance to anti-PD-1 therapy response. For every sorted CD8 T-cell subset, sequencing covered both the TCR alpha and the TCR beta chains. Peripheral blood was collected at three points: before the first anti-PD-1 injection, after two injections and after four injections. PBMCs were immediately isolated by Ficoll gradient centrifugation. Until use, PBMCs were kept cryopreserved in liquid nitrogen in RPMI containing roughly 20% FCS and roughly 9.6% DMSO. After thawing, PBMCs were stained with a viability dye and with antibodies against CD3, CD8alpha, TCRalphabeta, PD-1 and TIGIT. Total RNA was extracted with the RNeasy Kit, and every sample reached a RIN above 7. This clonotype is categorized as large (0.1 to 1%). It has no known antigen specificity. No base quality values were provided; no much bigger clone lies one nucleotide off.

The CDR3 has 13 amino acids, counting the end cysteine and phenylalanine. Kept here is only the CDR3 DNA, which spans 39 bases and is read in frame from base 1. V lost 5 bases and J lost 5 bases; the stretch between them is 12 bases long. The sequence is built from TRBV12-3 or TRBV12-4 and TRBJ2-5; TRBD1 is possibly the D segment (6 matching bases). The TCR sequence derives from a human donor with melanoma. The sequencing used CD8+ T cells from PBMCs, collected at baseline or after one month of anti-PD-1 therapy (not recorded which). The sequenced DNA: TGTGCCAGCAGTCCTACAGGGCAGGAGACCCAGTACTTC. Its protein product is CASSPTGQETQYF.